The 23 T cell receptor beta chains presented below share a single source sample, sequenced in a study of blood T cell repertoires in COVID-19 (TCRdb year 2020). The library was built by means of the immunoSEQ multiplex PCR assay. Imported from immuneACCESS, the table was reduced by TCRdb to in-frame sequences with V and J called. These copies leave out some clones; in studies compared against another copy, an unresolved V gene accounts for under half, and the cause of the remainder is not known. The sample yields 380,000 or so clones; about 86% were counted once. The ten largest clones add up to just over 7% of the sample. The sample consisted of peripheral blood. Source of these receptors: an older woman with COVID-19, enrolled during active disease.

The V and J genes are TRBV29-1 and TRBJ1-1, with no clear D. The V and J ends lost 5 bases and 4 bases respectively, with 20 bases between them. The CDR3 loop spans 15 amino acids. CDR1 is SQVTM, CDR2 ANQGSEA, per germline. The CDR3 protein is CSVTPGPRDGTEAFF. CDR3 nucleotide sequence: TGCAGCGTTACCCCCGGGCCGAGGGATGGCACTGAAGCTTTCTTT.

The chain has TRBV12-3 or TRBV12-4 and TRBJ1-2, with D unclear. The ends were cut back, 5 bases at V and 8 bases at J, with 12 bases in the middle. CDR3 length: 12 amino acids. In DNA form, the CDR3 reads TGTGCCAGCAGTATAACACGAAGAGGCTACACCTTC. It codes for CASSITRRGYTF.

Notes on this clone: Different DNA sequences within this sample yield the same CDR3. This rearrangement joins TRBV7-2 to TRBJ2-1, with 11 bases lining up with TRBD2. V was clipped by 5 bases and J by 8 bases; unmatched bases: 5. Germline loops: CDR1 SGHTA, CDR2 FQGNSA. The CDR3 has 14 amino acids. CDR3 DNA: TGTGCCAGCAGCCCTCGACTAGCGGGGCATGAGCAGTTCTTC. This gives the protein CASSPRLAGHEQFF.

V gene TRBV4-1 combines with J gene TRBJ2-7; D call uncertain. CDR3 length: 14 residues. Germline-derived CDR1 and CDR2 are MGHRA and YSYEKL. V was pared by 1 base and J by 2 bases, with 9 bases between. The CDR3 reads CASSQGVFAYEQYF. The DNA of the CDR3 is TGCGCCAGCAGCCAAGGTGTATTCGCCTACGAGCAGTACTTC.

This chain joins TRBV14 and TRBJ2-3; D is possibly TRBD1 (5 bases). The V and J ends lost 1 base and 2 bases respectively, with 13 bases between them. This CDR3 comprises 16 residues. Germline V gives CDR1 SGHDN, CDR2 FVKESK. The CDR3 bases are TGTGCCAGCAGCCAAGGCAGGGATTCCTACACAGATACGCAGTATTTT. Translating gives CASSQGRDSYTDTQYF.

The chain links TRBV19 to TRBJ1-2, with 7 bases identical to TRBD1. V was pared by 5 bases and J by 4 bases, with 7 bases of the junction left unmatched. Per germline, CDR1 LNHDA and CDR2 SQIVND (reference sequence). The CDR3 totals 14 residues. The CDR3 DNA is TGTGCCAGTAGTCCTACAGGGGTGGGCTATGGCTACACCTTC. Amino acid sequence: CASSPTGVGYGYTF.

The chain couples TRBV19 to TRBJ2-1; maybe TRBD1 (6 bases). V was trimmed by 3 bases and J by 6 bases, leaving 15 bases between them. The CDR3 runs 15 residues. Germline CDR1 LNHDA, CDR2 SQIVND (reference sequence). The CDR3 region is CASSMGTMGRNEQFF. The CDR3, as DNA: TGTGCCAGTAGTATGGGGACAATGGGCCGCAATGAGCAGTTCTTC.

The rearrangement links TRBV19 to TRBJ1-3, with 9 bases lining up with TRBD1. This CDR3 region has 17 residues. V shed 6 bases, J shed 0 bases, and the junction held 9 bases outside the gene matches. Germline values: CDR1 LNHDA, CDR2 SQIVND (reference sequence). This CDR3 is CASRPGQGIRSGNTIYF. The CDR3 DNA reads as TGTGCCAGTAGGCCGGGACAGGGCATTCGCTCTGGAAACACCATATATTTT. Looking up the rest from reference TRBV19 and TRBJ1-3 gives the full variable domain: DGGITQSPKYLFRKEGQNVTLSCEQNLNHDAMYWYRQDPGQGLRLIYYSQIVNDFQKGDIAEGYSVSREKKESFPLTVTSAQKNPTAFYLCASRPGQGIRSGNTIYFGEGSWLTVV.

Only one count was recorded for this clone. One end of the junction does not line up with germline, which may come from a read error. This chain links TRBV25-1 with TRBJ2-7; 7 bases line up with TRBD1. This CDR3 has 14 residues. Per the germline V gene, CDR1 is MGHDK and CDR2 is SYGVNS. The CDR3: CASSRTGGAYGQYF. The CDR3, as DNA: TGTGCCAGCAGCCGGACAGGTGGGGCCTACGGGCAGTACTTC.

The chain links TRBV19 to TRBJ2-2, with 8 bases fitting TRBD2. The germline CDR1 and CDR2 sequences are LNHDA and SQIVND (reference sequence). This CDR3 is 16 amino acids long. The ends lost 5 bases at V and 5 bases at J; junction bases unmatched: 10. This CDR3 is CASSYISGGVTGELFF. The DNA for the CDR3 is TGTGCCAGTAGTTACATTTCGGGAGGGGTAACCGGGGAGCTGTTTTTT. Looking up the rest from reference TRBV19 and TRBJ2-2 gives the full variable domain: DGGITQSPKYLFRKEGQNVTLSCEQNLNHDAMYWYRQDPGQGLRLIYYSQIVNDFQKGDIAEGYSVSREKKESFPLTVTSAQKNPTAFYLCASSYISGGVTGELFFGEGSRLTVL.

The V gene is TRBV4-1, the J gene TRBJ1-2; TRBD1 matches at 9 bases. V lost 5 bases, J lost 2 bases, and 9 bases stayed unmatched. The CDR3 runs 16 residues. Germline V gene data show CDR1 as MGHRA and CDR2 as YSYEKL. The CDR3 sequence: CASSVRPGQGNYGYTF. Here the CDR3 DNA reads TGCGCCAGCAGCGTAAGACCGGGACAGGGCAACTATGGCTACACCTTC.

The genes are TRBV7-2 and TRBJ1-2, with no clear D. The ends were cut back, 5 bases at V and 8 bases at J, with 12 bases in the middle. The germline gives CDR1 SGHTA, CDR2 FQGNSA. CDR3 size: 12 residues. CDR3 DNA sequence: TGTGCCAGCAGCCGACATCCAAGGGGCTACACCTTC. It yields the protein CASSRHPRGYTF.

The chain joins TRBV19 to TRBJ2-7; D ambiguous. Trimming took 0 bases from V and 0 from J, leaving 9 bases between them. Looked up from germline, CDR1 is LNHDA and CDR2 is SQIVND (reference sequence). The CDR3 is 15 amino acids. DNA of the CDR3: TGTGCCAGTAGTATAGATCCGTCCGTCTCCTACGAGCAGTACTTC. Translation gives CASSIDPSVSYEQYF.

The genes are TRBV7-2 and TRBJ2-1, with TRBD1 matching over 9 bases. CDR1 is SGHTA, CDR2 FQGNSA, per germline. CDR3 length: 16 residues. The V and J ends lost 1 base and 2 bases, in that order; junction bases with no gene match: 3. The CDR3 nucleotides read TGTGCCAGCAGCTTAGGTGGGACAGGGACCTACAATGAGCAGTTCTTC. Translated: CASSLGGTGTYNEQFF.

This clone was detected once. The chain is built from TRBV14 and TRBJ2-7; D remains ambiguous. The CDR3 is 15 residues long. Germline CDR1 SGHDN, CDR2 FVKESK. Deletions cut 3 bases from V and 2 bases from J, with 14 bases between. This chain's CDR3 is CASSQWAGSAYEQYF. The CDR3, as DNA: TGTGCCAGCAGCCAGTGGGCAGGTTCAGCCTACGAGCAGTACTTC.

The chain couples TRBV5-1 to TRBJ2-7; TRBD1 aligns across 7 bases. The germline gives CDR1 SGHRS, CDR2 YFSETQ. The CDR3 spans 15 residues. The V and J ends lost 0 bases and 6 bases, in that order; junction bases with no gene match: 9. CDR3 bases: TGCGCCAGCAGCTTGGTCGGTCAGGGGGAAGGCGAGCAGTACTTC. This sequence encodes CASSLVGQGEGEQYF. The variable domain in full, completed from reference TRBV5-1 and TRBJ2-7, reads KAGVTQTPRYLIKTRGQQVTLSCSPISGHRSVSWYQQTPGQGLQFLFEYFSETQRNKGNFPGRFSGRQFSNSRSEMNVSTLELGDSALYLCASSLVGQGEGEQYFGPGTRLTVT.

V is TRBV19 and J is TRBJ1-5; D ambiguous. CDR1 is LNHDA, CDR2 SQIVND, per germline (reference sequence). Trimming left V 1 base short and J 5 bases short, with 12 bases between. CDR3 length: 15 residues. Written as DNA, the CDR3 is TGTGCCAGTAGTATAGGGCCAGGTCCATATCAGCCCCAGCATTTT. This encodes CASSIGPGPYQPQHF. Using reference TRBV19 and TRBJ1-5 for the parts outside the CDR3, the full variable domain is DGGITQSPKYLFRKEGQNVTLSCEQNLNHDAMYWYRQDPGQGLRLIYYSQIVNDFQKGDIAEGYSVSREKKESFPLTVTSAQKNPTAFYLCASSIGPGPYQPQHFGDGTRLSIL.

V usage is TRBV6-5 and J usage is TRBJ1-3, with 8 bases matching TRBD1. The CDR3 spans 15 residues. The J segment lost 4 bases and the V segment lost 0 bases, leaving 2 bases of the junction unmatched. Germline lookup yields CDR1 MNHEY and CDR2 SVGAGI. CDR3 coding DNA: TGTGCCAGCAGTTACTCCAGGGGGCACGGAAACACCATATATTTT. Translating gives CASSYSRGHGNTIYF.

The chain is built from TRBV29-1 and TRBJ1-2; 7 bases match TRBD1. CDR1 SQVTM and CDR2 ANQGSEA come from the germline V gene. The CDR3 is 12 amino acids. Germline trimming cut 6 bases from V and 2 bases from J; bases unmatched to any gene: 3. In nucleotides, the CDR3 is TGCAGCGTCGAGGGACAGAACTATGGCTACACCTTC. Translated: CSVEGQNYGYTF.

Concerning this clone itself: Other DNA sequences within the sample encode an identical CDR3. The rearrangement links TRBV5-1 to TRBJ2-7, with TRBD1 matching over 10 bases. V lost 0 bases to trimming and J lost 2 bases; unmatched junction nucleotides: 2. There are 15 residues in the CDR3. Germline V gene data show CDR1 as SGHRS and CDR2 as YFSETQ. The CDR3 nucleotides read TGCGCCAGCAGCTTGGGACAGGGGGCGACCTACGAGCAGTACTTC. Its translation: CASSLGQGATYEQYF.

J is TRBJ1-5 and V is TRBV30, with D possibly TRBD1 on 5 matching bases. Germline CDR1 and CDR2: GTSNPN and SVGIG (reference sequence). Trimming took off 1 base at V and 5 bases at J, with 9 bases between the two ends. The CDR3 extends over 13 amino acids. CDR3 loop: CAWSGRGDQPQHF. The CDR3 DNA reads as TGTGCCTGGAGTGGGAGGGGAGATCAGCCCCAGCATTTT.

V usage is TRBV7-3 and J usage is TRBJ2-1; TRBD1 matches 10 bases. CDR3 length: 15 amino acids. Trimming took 6 bases from V and 3 from J; bases not matched to a gene: 5. Looked up from germline, CDR1 is SGHTA and CDR2 is FQGTGA. CDR3 nucleotides: TGTGCCAGCAGGACCGGGACAGGGGACTACAATGAGCAGTTCTTC. Translated, it gives CASRTGTGDYNEQFF.

V is TRBV13 and J is TRBJ1-2; 12 bases match TRBD1. The CDR3 sequence is 20 residues long. The germline V gene encodes CDR1 PRHDT and CDR2 FYEKMQ (reference sequence). V lost 3 bases and J lost 6; bases outside the gene matches: 20. The CDR3 sequence: CASSFALSVPGQGAEDGYTF. The CDR3 DNA follows: TGTGCCAGCAGCTTCGCGTTATCGGTTCCGGGACAGGGGGCGGAGGATGGCTACACCTTC.